This TCR beta chain was recovered during a study of shared clonotypes between healthy human individuals. Findings and limits, study-wide: Naive subsets, compared against memory subsets, generally had larger estimated richness values.

Comments on this clone: The antigen is unknown.

The CDR3 extends over 15 amino acids. The V gene's germline CDR1 is MNHEY and CDR2 SMNVEV (reference sequence). With 7 bases clipped from V and 2 bases from J, the junction kept 7 bases outside the gene matches. An even split of each subset's genomic DNA across several immunoSEQ plates was performed. Here immunoSEQ multiplex PCR was the method, and the copy in TCRdb shows in-frame clones only, minus some. The sample shows 650,000 to 800,000 clones, about 90% of them seen only once. CD45RO-negative CD8 cells positively selected for CCR7 made up the naive population, which excluded terminally differentiated effector memory CD45RA+ cells.

This clonotype was obtained from a man aged 25-40 years in good health. The V call is TRBV27, the J call TRBJ2-5; 10 bases agree with TRBD1. Input material: naive CD8+ T cells sorted from blood. The CDR3 is CASNHGDRGQETQYF. The DNA of the CDR3 is TGTGCCAGCAACCATGGGGACAGGGGACAAGAGACCCAGTACTTC.